The sequence of this T cell receptor (beta chain) was determined in a study of beta chain features in type 1 diabetes. Study results and caveats: Sequencing of cDNA might inflate the share of cells that strongly express TCR. Shorter templates might be favored by PCR, equally in patients and controls.

Reverse transcribing all isolated RNA meant expressed TCRB transcripts were sequenced. Deep immunoSEQ sequencing covered naive, central memory and regulatory T cell samples. Method: immunoSEQ multiplex PCR; TCRdb's copy keeps in-frame clones and lacks some. This sample yields nearly 350,000 clones, of which around 7.6% are seen a single time; around 0.45% belongs to the top ten. For this clone: Its antigen is not known.

The CDR3 contains 13 residues. The V end lost 0 bases, the J end lost 2 bases, and 6 bases lay between the germline ends. Germline values: CDR1 SGHDT, CDR2 YYEEEE. This chain links TRBV5-6 with TRBJ2-7, with no clear D. Sample: central memory CD4+ T cells from blood. The receptor was isolated from a woman aged 18-29 years in good health. CDR3 residues: CASSLAGPYEQYF. The CDR3 DNA reads TGTGCCAGCAGCTTGGCGGGTCCCTACGAGCAGTACTTC. Full variable domain (remainder filled in from reference TRBV5-6 and TRBJ2-7): DAGVTQSPTHLIKTRGQQVTLRCSPKSGHDTVSWYQQALGQGPQFIFQYYEEEERQRGNFPDRFSGHQFPNYSSELNVNALLLGDSALYLCASSLAGPYEQYFGPGTRLTVT.